This note documents a single TCR beta chain sequence. The sample holds many counts of this clonotype. The antigen it binds to is not known. Base qualities are not at hand, and no much larger clone is one base apart. The time point label, read with the paper, signifies: healthy volunteer bleed at 6 weeks. Unfractionated whole blood was collected in Tempus Blood RNA tubes, and total RNA was extracted from that blood. Four or five healthy volunteers acted as controls for TCR sequencing and had blood drawn at day 0, 2 weeks and 6 weeks. The source of the sample is a study of human T cells and chemical hapten exposure (dated by TCRdb to about 2021). Some background on the complete study: Libraries were pooled for sequencing, and variation in per-sample TCR yields was attributed mainly to small differences in library volumes within the pool. For every blood RNA sample, sequencing covered both the TCR alpha and TCR beta chains. The study tracked peripheral blood TCR repertoire changes in vivo during primary and secondary sensitization to the hapten diphenylcyclopropenone (DPC) in alopecia patients.

Via the germline V gene, CDR1 is SGHDT and CDR2 YYEEEE. The junction shows trimming of 0 bases on V and 0 bases on J, plus 9 bases between the germline ends. Inclusive of the bounding cysteine and phenylalanine, the CDR3 is 15 residues long. Left in the record is the CDR3 DNA by itself, 45 bases read in frame from the first base. Results and caveats for the whole study, not just this receptor: DPC sensitization did not change how many TCRs were above 1 in 1000 frequency, and no evidence was found of alterations in global repertoire structure. Repeated subsampling changed both the strength of the expansion versus patch-test correlation and the threshold at which that correlation became significant.

The library was obtained by RACE. Sequencing was carried out with a NextSeq 500. During library preparation, unique molecular identifiers were attached to individual cDNA molecules so that TCRs could be counted quantitatively and reproducibly. The study's processing was this. The median number of TCRs per sample was over 95,000, ranging from roughly 23,224 to 690,600. V, J and CDR3 annotation of the TCR reads was carried out using the Decombinator software suite. Every sample was subsampled to the same number of TCRs (28,000) for the PS versus PT1 abundance plots. TCRs were defined as expanded if absent before sensitization and observed at least eight times at the 2-week time point. Through fastp at Q25 and MiXCR, TCRdb rebuilt clones from the public reads, retaining in-frame beta chains. Every entry covers one CDR3 protein and lists the most common genes and DNA from its rows. The V and J calls and clone size are TCRdb's, not the authors'. Present in this sample are about 65,000 distinct CDR3 sequences, approximately 6.2% of which were seen just once. The top ten clonotypes cover roughly 3% of the sample.

Sequenced material: whole blood. The sequence was obtained from a female donor in good health. Some clones in this sample may be carry-over from other donors' samples. This receptor chain uses TRBV5-6 and TRBJ1-1, with TRBD1 as a weak D call on 5 bases. In nucleotide form, the sequence is TGTGCCAGCAGCTTGGTAGGACAAATGAACACTGAAGCTTTCTTT. It specifies CASSLVGQMNTEAFF.